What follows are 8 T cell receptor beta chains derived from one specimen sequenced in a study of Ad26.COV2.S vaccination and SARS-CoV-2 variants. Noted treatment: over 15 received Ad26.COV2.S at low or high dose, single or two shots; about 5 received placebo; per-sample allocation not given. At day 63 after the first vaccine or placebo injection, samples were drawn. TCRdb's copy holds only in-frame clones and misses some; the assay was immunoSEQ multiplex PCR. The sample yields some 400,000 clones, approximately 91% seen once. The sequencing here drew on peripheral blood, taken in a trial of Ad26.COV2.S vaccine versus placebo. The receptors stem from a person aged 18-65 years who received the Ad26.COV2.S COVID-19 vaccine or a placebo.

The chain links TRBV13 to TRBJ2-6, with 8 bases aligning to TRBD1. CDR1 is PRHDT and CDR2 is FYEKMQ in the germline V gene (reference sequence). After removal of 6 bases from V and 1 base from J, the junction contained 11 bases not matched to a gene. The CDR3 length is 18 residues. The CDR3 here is CASRPRRQGASGANVLTF. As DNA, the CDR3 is TGTGCCAGCAGGCCTCGGAGGCAGGGGGCGTCTGGGGCCAACGTCCTGACTTTC.

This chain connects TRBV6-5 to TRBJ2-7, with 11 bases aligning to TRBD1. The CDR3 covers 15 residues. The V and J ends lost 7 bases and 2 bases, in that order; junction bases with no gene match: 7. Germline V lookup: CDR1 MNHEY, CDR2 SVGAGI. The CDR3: CASKIRDRGTYEQYF. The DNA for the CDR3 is TGTGCCAGCAAGATCCGGGACAGGGGGACCTACGAGCAGTACTTC.

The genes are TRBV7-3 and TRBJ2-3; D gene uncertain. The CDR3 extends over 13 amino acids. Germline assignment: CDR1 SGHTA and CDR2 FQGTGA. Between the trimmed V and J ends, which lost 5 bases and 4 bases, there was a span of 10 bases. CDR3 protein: CASSLTAADTQYF. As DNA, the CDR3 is TGTGCCAGCAGCCTTACGGCGGCAGATACGCAGTATTTT.

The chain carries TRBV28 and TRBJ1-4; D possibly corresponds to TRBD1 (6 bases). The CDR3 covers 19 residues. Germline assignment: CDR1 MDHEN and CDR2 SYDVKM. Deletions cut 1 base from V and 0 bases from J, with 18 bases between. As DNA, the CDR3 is TGTGCCAGCAGTTTATATTGGGGTGGGGGGCTTGCAACTAATGAAAAACTGTTTTTT. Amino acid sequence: CASSLYWGGGLATNEKLFF.

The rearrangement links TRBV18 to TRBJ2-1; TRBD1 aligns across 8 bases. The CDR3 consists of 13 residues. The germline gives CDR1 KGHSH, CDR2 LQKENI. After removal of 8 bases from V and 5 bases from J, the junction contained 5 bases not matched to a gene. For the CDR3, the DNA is TGTGCCAGCCTACAGGGGGTGAACAATGAGCAGTTCTTC. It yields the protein CASLQGVNNEQFF.

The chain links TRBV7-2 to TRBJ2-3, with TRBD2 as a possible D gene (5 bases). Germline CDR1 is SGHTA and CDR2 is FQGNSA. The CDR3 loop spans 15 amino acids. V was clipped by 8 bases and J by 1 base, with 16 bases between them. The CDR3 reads CASSGEGIRTDTQYF. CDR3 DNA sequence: TGTGCCAGCTCAGGCGAGGGTATCCGCACAGATACGCAGTATTTT.

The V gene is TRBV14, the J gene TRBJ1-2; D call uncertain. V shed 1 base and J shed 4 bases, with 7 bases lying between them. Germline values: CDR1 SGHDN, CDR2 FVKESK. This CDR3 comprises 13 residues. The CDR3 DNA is TGTGCCAGCAGCCAAGGCACCTTCTATGGCTACACCTTC. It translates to CASSQGTFYGYTF.

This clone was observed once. The CDR3 DNA reads as TGTGCCATCAGTGTAAGGGGGAGCGGGAGTAACACCGGGGAGCTGTTTTTT. Amino acids: CAISVRGSGSNTGELFF. The chain recombines TRBV10-3 with TRBJ2-2; 8 positions match TRBD2. The V gene end was trimmed by 4 bases and the J gene end by 2 bases; junction bases not matched to a gene: 9. This CDR3 has 17 amino acids. Germline loops: CDR1 ENHRY, CDR2 SYGVKD.